Detailed here is one TCR beta chain. The CDR3 contains 16 residues. Trimming removed 1 base from V and 7 bases from J, with 14 bases in between. CDR1 is MNHEY and CDR2 is SVGAGI in the germline V gene. The sample originates from a study of cytomegalovirus exposure and HLA in healthy donors. In the PCR, 60 Vbeta and 13 Jbeta primers were used. TCRdb's table, derived via immunoSEQ multiplex PCR, lists solely in-frame clones and lacks some. The data contain approximately 190,000 clones, around 85% of them singletons. The J gene is TRBJ1-6, the V gene TRBV6-5; D may be TRBD1 (5 bases). The receptor was isolated from a man aged 40-50 years in good health and CMV-seropositive. Material: PBMCs. The CDR3 nucleotides read TGTGCCAGCAGTTACTACGCAGGGCAAGGAAATTCACCCCTCCACTTT. Translating gives CASSYYAGQGNSPLHF.